The rows below give T cell receptor beta chains drawn from one sample of a study of graft-versus-host responses after intestinal transplantation. These TCRs are of unknown antigen specificity. This table comes from immunoSEQ multiplex PCR, and its TCRdb copy is limited to in-frame clones, with some not included. The sample includes 86,000 or so clones, 75% to 95% seen only once; the top ten take around 5.8%. Sequencing was performed on unstimulated CD8+ T cells sorted from spleen or lymph node cells, taken before intestinal transplant. The receptors were gathered from a human donor who received an intestinal transplant. The CDR3 runs from the conserved cysteine through the conserved F or W. A D gene is named only where the DNA matches it firmly. Some rows have no size entry. The others give once, few or many, or a class for an expanded clone.

size	D	V	J	DNA	CDR3
NA	TRBD1	TRBV19	TRBJ1-2	TGTGCCAGTAGTATACCCCGACAGGGGAGCTACACCTTC	CASSIPRQGSYTF
NA	NA	TRBV10-2	TRBJ2-7	TGCGCCAGCAGCGGGTATGAGCAGTACTTC	CASSGYEQYF
once	NA	TRBV30	TRBJ2-1	TGTGCCTGGAGGCTGCTAGGCCTAGACTACAATGAGCAGTTCTTC	CAWRLLGLDYNEQFF
NA	NA	TRBV15	TRBJ1-5	TGTGCCACCAGTGGCTGGGATGGGGTTCAGCCCCAGCATTTT	CATSGWDGVQPQHF
NA	TRBD1	TRBV5-1	TRBJ2-7	TGCGCCAGCAGCTCGGTGGACAGGAACGAGCAGTACTTC	CASSSVDRNEQYF
NA	NA	TRBV4-1	TRBJ2-7	TGCGCCAGCAGCCAAGTTCCGGGGGCCCCTCGCGAGCAGTACTTC	CASSQVPGAPREQYF
NA	NA	TRBV10-3	TRBJ2-7	TGTGCCATCAGTGAGTCTATATACGAGCAGTACTTC	CAISESIYEQYF
NA	NA	TRBV10-3	TRBJ2-5	TGTGCCATCGGTTGGGCAGGGCCCCAAGAGACCCAGTACTTC	CAIGWAGPQETQYF
NA	NA	TRBV23-1	TRBJ2-6	TGCGCCAGCAGTCACGCGAAGCAACAAAGTCTGGCCAACGTCCTGACTTTC	CASSHAKQQSLANVLTF
NA	TRBD2	TRBV12-5	TRBJ2-1	TGTGCTAGTGGCCCTGTTGGGGGACTAGCGGGATTCCGGACGTACAATGAGCAGTTCTTC	CASGPVGGLAGFRTYNEQFF
NA	TRBD1	TRBV15	TRBJ1-2	TGTGCCACCAGCAGAGATAGACAGGGGGCTGATTCGGTGGATGGCTACACCTTC	CATSRDRQGADSVDGYTF
NA	NA	TRBV5-6	TRBJ2-7	TGTGCCAGCAGCGACGGGACGGTGGGTCCCTACGAGCAGTACTTC	CASSDGTVGPYEQYF
NA	NA	TRBV2	TRBJ2-7	TGTGCCAGCAGCGGACGGGACCCCTTGTCCGACACCTACGAGCAGTACTTC	CASSGRDPLSDTYEQYF
NA	TRBD2	TRBV5-4	TRBJ2-7	TGTGCCAGCAGCTTAGTAGCGGGGGCCACCTACGAGCAGTACTTC	CASSLVAGATYEQYF
NA	NA	TRBV7-9	TRBJ2-5	TGTGCCAGCAGCTTAGACAGTAGCCAAGAGACCCAGTACTTC	CASSLDSSQETQYF
once	NA	TRBV5-5	TRBJ2-7	TGTGCCAGCAGCCCCGCTGTAGATTCCTACGAGCAGTACTTC	CASSPAVDSYEQYF
few	NA	TRBV4-1	TRBJ1-6	TGCGCCAGCAGCCAAGGACCGGGAATGGCCCTCCACTTT	CASSQGPGMALHF
NA	NA	TRBV10-3	TRBJ2-7	TGTGCCATCAGTGAAGTGAACGGGATCCCCTACGAGCAGTACTTC	CAISEVNGIPYEQYF
NA	TRBD2	TRBV5-4	TRBJ2-5	TGTGCCAGCAGCTTGGTTGGGGGAGGGCCGATAGAGACCCAGTACTTC	CASSLVGGGPIETQYF
NA	TRBD2	TRBV27	TRBJ2-5	TGTGCCAGCAGTTTATCCGCAGCGGGGGGAGGCCAAGAGACCCAGTACTTC	CASSLSAAGGGQETQYF
NA	TRBD2	TRBV7-6	TRBJ2-1	TGTGCCAGCAGCTTACCCATAGCGGGGGGGACGTATGAGCAGTTCTTC	CASSLPIAGGTYEQFF
few	TRBD2	TRBV6-6	TRBJ2-1	TGTGCCAGCAGTTACTGGGCTAGCGGGAGCTATGAGCAGTTCTTC	CASSYWASGSYEQFF
NA	TRBD2	TRBV6-5	TRBJ2-7	TGTGCCAGCAGTCGACCTTCGGGGGGCGAGCAGTACTTC	CASSRPSGGEQYF
NA	NA	TRBV13	TRBJ1-1	TGTGCCAGCAGCTTAACCGGCGCTGAAGCTTTCTTT	CASSLTGAEAFF
NA	TRBD1	TRBV7-9	TRBJ1-4	TGTGCCAGCAGCTTAGGACAGGGGGCTAATGAAAAACTGTTTTTT	CASSLGQGANEKLFF
NA	NA	TRBV27	TRBJ1-5	TGTGCCAGCAGTTTAGGGGATAGCAATCAGCCCCAGCATTTT	CASSLGDSNQPQHF
once	NA	TRBV6-5	TRBJ2-1	TGTGCCAGCAGTTACTCCTTTTACGGCGAGCAGTTCTTC	CASSYSFYGEQFF
NA	NA	TRBV1	TRBJ2-5	TGCACCAGCAGCCGGGACAGAGGAGAGACCCAGTACTTC	CTSSRDRGETQYF
NA	TRBD2	TRBV10-3	TRBJ2-1	TGTGCCATCACTCGGACTAGCGGATCCTACAATGAGCAGTTCTTC	CAITRTSGSYNEQFF
NA	NA	TRBV7-2	TRBJ2-7	TGTGCCAGCAGCTTAGTTGTAGGACTGAACAACTACGAGCAGTACTTC	CASSLVVGLNNYEQYF
NA	NA	TRBV6-6	TRBJ2-3	TGTGCCAGCAGTTACACTTCGGGGGGCACAGATACGCAGTATTTT	CASSYTSGGTDTQYF
NA	TRBD2	TRBV27	TRBJ2-1	TGTGCCAGCACGCTCGGGACTAGCGGTTACAATGAGCAGTTCTTC	CASTLGTSGYNEQFF
NA	NA	TRBV14	TRBJ1-5	TGTGCCAGCAGCCAAGAATGGGGTCAGCCCCAGCATTTT	CASSQEWGQPQHF
NA	NA	TRBV4-1	TRBJ2-2	TGCGCCAGCAGCCAAGGAAGGGGGGTTACTGGTAACGGGGAGCTGTTTTTT	CASSQGRGVTGNGELFF
once	NA	TRBV11-1	TRBJ2-3	TGTGCCAGCAAGAGGGAGGGGGGCACAGATACGCAGTATTTT	CASKREGGTDTQYF
NA	TRBD1	TRBV4-1	TRBJ2-1	TGCGCCAGCAGGAAATTAGGGCAGGGGGCCTACAATGAGCAGTTCTTC	CASRKLGQGAYNEQFF
NA	NA	TRBV4-1	TRBJ1-1	TGCGCCAGCAGCCAAGAAACGATGAACACTGAAGCTTTCTTT	CASSQETMNTEAFF
few	NA	TRBV5-1	TRBJ2-3	TGTGCCAGCAGCCGAAGTACAGGGAGGACAGATACGCAGTATTTT	CASSRSTGRTDTQYF
few	TRBD1	TRBV6-9	TRBJ2-4	TGTGCCAGCAGTGAAACGATACAGGGGACGGACATTCAGTACTTC	CASSETIQGTDIQYF
once	TRBD1	TRBV4-1	TRBJ1-4	TGCGCCAGCAGCCAACCCCAGTACGGGACAGACTCGGAAAAACTGTTTTTT	CASSQPQYGTDSEKLFF
NA	NA	TRBV6-5	TRBJ1-1	TGTGCCAGCAGTATATCAGGGGTTACTGAAGCTTTCTTT	CASSISGVTEAFF
NA	NA	TRBV1	TRBJ1-1	TGCACCAGCAGCCTAGGGACAGTGACGGGATATACCGACATGAACACTGAAGCTTTCTTT	CTSSLGTVTGYTDMNTEAFF
NA	NA	TRBV9	TRBJ1-3	TGTGCCAGCAGCGGATCCTCTGGAAACACCATATATTTT	CASSGSSGNTIYF
once	NA	TRBV6-1	TRBJ2-3	TGTGCCAGCAGTGAATACCCCCCGGAAGCAGATACGCAGTATTTT	CASSEYPPEADTQYF
NA	TRBD2	TRBV10-1	TRBJ2-3	TGCGCCAGCAGTCCCCGGGCTAGCGGGGACGTTAGAAGCACAGATACGCAGTATTTT	CASSPRASGDVRSTDTQYF